Shown below are 16 T cell receptor beta chains from a single sample sequenced in a study of cytomegalovirus exposure and HLA in healthy donors. Primers: 60 Vbeta forward and 13 Jbeta reverse. Clones were read by immunoSEQ multiplex PCR, and TCRdb kept only the in-frame ones, dropping some. In all, the sample yields over 55,000 clones. The specimen sequenced was PBMCs. These receptors all stem from a male donor in good health and CMV-seronegative.

This chain uses TRBV30 with TRBJ2-7, with TRBD1 matching over 12 bases. CDR3 length equals 14 residues. V trimming: 3 bases; J trimming: 6 bases; junction bases outside the gene matches: 6. Germline loops: CDR1 GTSNPN, CDR2 SVGIG (reference sequence). This chain's CDR3 is CAWRAGTGGGEQYF. CDR3 nucleotides: TGTGCCTGGAGGGCCGGGACAGGGGGCGGCGAGCAGTACTTC.

The rearrangement joins TRBV5-6 to TRBJ2-7; TRBD2 is a possible D gene (6 bases). Trimming shortened V by 2 bases and J by 2 bases, and 11 bases separated the two germline ends. From germline, CDR1 is SGHDT and CDR2 YYEEEE. This CDR3 contains 14 residues. The CDR3, as DNA: TGTGCCAGCAGCTTCGGTGCTAGCGCCTACGAGCAGTACTTC. Translation gives CASSFGASAYEQYF.

The chain links TRBV28 to TRBJ1-1; D remains ambiguous. Germline V gene data show CDR1 as MDHEN and CDR2 as SYDVKM. V gave up 1 base and J gave up 0 bases, with 9 bases separating them. CDR3 length: 15 amino acids. The CDR3 DNA sequence: TGTGCCAGCAGTTTATTCGGCAGGCTGAACACTGAAGCTTTCTTT. It encodes CASSLFGRLNTEAFF.

The chain combines TRBV6-5 with TRBJ1-6; 7 positions agree with TRBD1. The length of the CDR3 is 16 residues. V shed 2 bases and J 5 bases; nucleotides not matched to a gene: 6. Germline V gene sequence: CDR1 MNHEY, CDR2 SVGAGI. In DNA, the CDR3 is TGTGCCAGCAGTTACCATCCCGACAGGGATAATTCACCCCTCCACTTT. It codes for CASSYHPDRDNSPLHF.

V usage is TRBV6-5 and J usage is TRBJ1-1; perhaps TRBD1 as D (6 bases). This CDR3 region has 15 residues. Between the trimmed V and J ends, which lost 0 bases and 2 bases, there was a span of 10 bases. Looked up from germline, CDR1 is MNHEY and CDR2 is SVGAGI. Here the CDR3 DNA reads TGTGCCAGCAGTTACTCGGACAGCAGAAACACTGAAGCTTTCTTT. This gives the protein CASSYSDSRNTEAFF.

The chain uses TRBV28 and TRBJ1-4; maybe TRBD1 (6 bases). Trimming removed 3 bases at V and 8 bases at J, with 10 bases between. The CDR3 sequence is 13 residues long. Germline V gene lookup returns CDR1 MDHEN and CDR2 SYDVKM. This chain's CDR3 is CASSFGGGEKLFF. CDR3 sequence (DNA): TGTGCCAGCAGTTTTGGGGGGGGCGAAAAACTGTTTTTT.

The chain joins TRBV6-5 to TRBJ2-5, with D maybe TRBD1 (5 bases). The tail of the sequence fits TRBJ2-7 better, so the J call may be wrong. Looked up from germline, CDR1 is MNHEY and CDR2 is SVGAGI. The CDR3 spans 13 residues. CDR3 sequence reads: CASSRTSGYEQYF. DNA for the CDR3: TGTGCCAGCAGCCGCACCTCAGGGTACGAGCAGTACTTC.

Note on this clone: The same CDR3 also results from other DNA sequences found in this sample. The V call is TRBV6-1, the J call TRBJ2-7; D is possibly TRBD1 (5 bases). This CDR3 has 10 amino acids. CDR1 is MNHNS, CDR2 SASEGT, per germline. Trimming removed 8 bases at V and 6 bases at J, with 8 bases between. This CDR3 is CASGRGEQYF. CDR3 nucleotides: TGTGCCAGCGGTAGGGGCGAGCAGTACTTC.

The chain is built from TRBV4-2 and TRBJ2-3; 8 nucleotides agree with TRBD2. Losses at the gene ends were 4 bases for V and 0 bases for J; bases not matched to a gene: 3. This CDR3 has 15 amino acids. CDR1 LGHNA and CDR2 YNFKEQ come from the germline V gene. The CDR3 DNA reads as TGTGCCAGCAGCCGACTAGCGTTTAGCACAGATACGCAGTATTTT. The encoded protein is CASSRLAFSTDTQYF.

The rearrangement links TRBV11-2 to TRBJ2-7; 8 bases are shared with TRBD1. The CDR3 covers 12 residues. Looked up from germline, CDR1 is SGHAT and CDR2 is FQNNGV. The junction had 0 bases not matched to a gene; V was cut back by 5 bases and J by 3 bases. The CDR3 loop is CASSTGGYEQYF. The CDR3 nucleotides are TGTGCCAGCAGCACAGGGGGCTACGAGCAGTACTTC.

The gene calls are TRBV19 and TRBJ2-7; TRBD1 matches at 7 bases. The CDR3 runs 14 residues. Germline CDR1 and CDR2: LNHDA and SQIVND (reference sequence). V was pared by 4 bases and J by 0 bases, with 3 bases of the junction left unmatched. The CDR3 region is CASSRQGSSYEQYF. The CDR3 coding sequence is TGTGCCAGTAGTAGACAGGGCAGCTCCTACGAGCAGTACTTC.

The V and J genes are TRBV7-6 and TRBJ2-7; D might be TRBD2 (5 bases). Trimming cost V 5 bases and J 0 bases, with 11 bases left between them. The germline V gene encodes CDR1 SGHVS and CDR2 FNYEAQ. The CDR3 has 14 residues. The CDR3 nucleotides read TGTGCCAGCAGCCGCAGGACTGACTCCTACGAGCAGTACTTC. Translating gives CASSRRTDSYEQYF.

This chain uses TRBV2 with TRBJ1-4; possibly TRBD1 for D (6 bases). This CDR3 is 14 amino acids long. Germline loops: CDR1 SNHLY, CDR2 FYNNEI. Trimming took 7 bases from V and 7 from J, leaving 16 bases between them. The CDR3: CASMIGTPSEKLFF. CDR3 in DNA: TGTGCCAGCATGATCGGGACACCCTCTGAAAAACTGTTTTTT.

The genes are TRBV6-5 and TRBJ1-1; perhaps TRBD1 as D (5 bases). Germline CDR1 reads MNHEY; CDR2 reads SVGAGI. The CDR3 sequence is 14 residues long. V lost 7 bases, J lost 3 bases, and 15 bases lay in between. For the CDR3, the DNA is TGTGCCAGCACCCGAGCCAGGGCGGACACTGAAGCTTTCTTT. Translated, it gives CASTRARADTEAFF.

V gene TRBV5-5 combines with J gene TRBJ2-3, with 11 bases matching TRBD2. This CDR3 has 16 amino acids. In germline, CDR1 is SGHKS, CDR2 YYEKEE (reference sequence). V dropped 0 bases and J dropped 3; count of bases not matched to a gene: 3. The CDR3 is CASSLEASGRTDTQYF. The CDR3 DNA sequence: TGTGCCAGCAGCTTGGAGGCTAGCGGGAGGACAGATACGCAGTATTTT. The whole variable domain, filled in from reference TRBV5-5 and TRBJ2-3, reads DAGVTQSPTHLIKTRGQQVTLRCSPISGHKSVSWYQQVLGQGPQFIFQYYEKEERGRGNFPDRFSARQFPNYSSELNVNALLLGDSALYLCASSLEASGRTDTQYFGPGTRLTVL.

The CDR3 region is CASSFERGAYEQYF. DNA for the CDR3: TGCGCCAGCAGCTTCGAGCGGGGTGCCTACGAGCAGTACTTC. The chain couples TRBV5-1 to TRBJ2-7; 7 bases fit TRBD2. Looked up from germline, CDR1 is SGHRS and CDR2 is YFSETQ. V lost 2 bases, J lost 2 bases, and 4 bases stayed unmatched. The CDR3 has 14 amino acids.